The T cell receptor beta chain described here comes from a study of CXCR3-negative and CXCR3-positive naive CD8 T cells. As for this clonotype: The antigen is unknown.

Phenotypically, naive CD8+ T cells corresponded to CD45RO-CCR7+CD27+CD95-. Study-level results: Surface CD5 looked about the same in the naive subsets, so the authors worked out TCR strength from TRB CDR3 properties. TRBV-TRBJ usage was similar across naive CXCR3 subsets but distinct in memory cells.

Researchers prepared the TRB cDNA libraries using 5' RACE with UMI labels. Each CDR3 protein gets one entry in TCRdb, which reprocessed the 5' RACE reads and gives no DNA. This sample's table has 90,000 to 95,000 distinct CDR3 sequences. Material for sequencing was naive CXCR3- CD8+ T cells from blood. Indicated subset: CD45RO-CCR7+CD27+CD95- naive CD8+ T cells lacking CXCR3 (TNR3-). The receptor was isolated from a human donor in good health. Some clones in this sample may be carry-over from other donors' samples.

The CDR3 loop is CASSLELTTFGGYEQYF. This chain links TRBV7-9 with TRBJ2-7; the D gene TCRdb calls, TRBD2, cannot be checked with no DNA. This CDR3 region has 17 residues. The germline gives CDR1 SEHNR, CDR2 FQNEAQ (reference sequence).